This TCR beta chain is drawn from a study of beta chain features in type 1 diabetes. The entirety of the isolated RNA underwent reverse transcription, so expressed TCRB transcripts were sequenced. Clones were read by immunoSEQ multiplex PCR, and TCRdb kept only the in-frame ones, dropping some. The table lists over 700,000 clones, roughly 15% of them singletons. This clone was seen more than once but under ten times. One heparinised draw of blood, averaging around 120 mL, came from each donor. The V gene lost 1 base and the J gene lost 2 bases, with 13 bases spanning the gap. CDR1 is SGHAT, CDR2 FQNNGV, per germline. This CDR3 comprises 16 residues.

The rearrangement links TRBV11-2 to TRBJ2-3; tentatively, D is TRBD2 (6 bases). The sequence was collected from a woman in her late teens or twenties in good health. The sample taken for sequencing was naive CD4+ T cells from blood. For the CDR3, the DNA is TGTGCCAGCAGCTTAGGTCTTAGCGGCCTCACAGATACGCAGTATTTT. It is translated as CASSLGLSGLTDTQYF.